The following is a T cell receptor (beta chain) sequence with its context. Primers for the PCR totalled 60 Vbeta and 13 Jbeta. Profiled with immunoSEQ multiplex PCR; TCRdb holds only in-frame clones, not every one. The sample shows 120,000 or so clones, over 65% of them seen only once. The sample is drawn from a study of cytomegalovirus exposure and HLA in healthy donors. The J segment lost 1 base and the V segment lost 2 bases, leaving 14 bases of the junction unmatched. This CDR3 has 19 residues. CDR1 is SGHTA and CDR2 is FQGTGA in the germline V gene. The V call is TRBV7-3, the J call TRBJ2-5; 9 bases fit TRBD1. The TCR was taken from a man aged 25-45 years in good health and CMV-seronegative. Sequenced material: PBMCs. The CDR3 here is CASSLRAGTGKVGQETQYF. The CDR3 DNA sequence: TGTGCCAGCAGCTTACGGGCCGGGACAGGGAAAGTGGGCCAAGAGACCCAGTACTTC.